This paragraph covers one T cell receptor (beta chain) sequence. It lacks a known antigen. No base qualities exist here, and no much larger clone lies one base off it. After around eleven days of culture, CD4+ T cells were isolated with the EasySep CD4+ T cell isolation kit. Two doses of either the BNT162b2 or the mRNA-1273 mRNA SARS-CoV-2 vaccine were administered to participants. None of the healthy vaccine recipients had a prior SARS-CoV-2 infection, which was confirmed by nucleocapsid antibody tests that came back negative both before and after vaccination. On days 3 and 7, half of the culture medium was replaced with fresh IL-2-containing medium. Each peptide stimulation condition was cultured in triplicate wells unless otherwise noted. Using Ficoll-Paque Plus gradient centrifugation, PBMC were separated from whole blood and then either used fresh or cryopreserved at -140C. The QIAamp micro DNA kit was used to extract genomic DNA from the cultured CD4+ T cells.

Library preparation was by the immunoSEQ multiplex PCR assay. TCR beta CDR3 sequencing was performed on DNA from the cultured, isolated CD4+ T cells. The original pipeline was this. Non-productive TCR sequences were discarded, and reads were trimmed to the CDR3 region, with only CDR3s of 7 or more amino acids retained. Antigen-specific clonotypes were identified using the MANAFEST web app by comparison of expansion in peptide wells against reference cultures. To count as positive, a clone had to show expansion at FDR<0.05 compared with the reference and with all other wells, an odds ratio above 5, and a frequency above 0.1% in two replicate wells. Clonotypes significantly expanded in SARS-CoV-2 spike wells and in at least one common cold coronavirus spike condition were defined as cross-reactive. Levenshtein distance calculated with the stringdist R package was used to assess CDR3 similarity, and unrooted trees were constructed with ape in R 3.6.1. TCRdb obtained this table from immuneACCESS and retained in-frame rearrangements with V and J assigned. These tables miss some clones; where compared with another copy, unresolved V genes account for less than half of the shortfall, and the remainder is unexplained. The V and J calls and the clone size are those of that table, but D and trimming were determined from the DNA. Present in this sample are around 62,000 clones, around 70% of which were seen just once. The top ten constitute 2.2% of the sample.

These data originate in a study of vaccination effects on CD4 cells after COVID-19 (dated by TCRdb to 2022 to 2024). Regarding the research as a whole: In the ViraFEST assay, PBMC were stimulated with viral peptide pools, and TCR sequencing was then used to find antigen-specific CD4+ T cell clonotypes based on their expansion. Approximately 2 million PBMC per well were cultured in IMDM with about 4.8% human AB serum, roughly 11 IU/ml IL-2 and gentamicin, plus 10 ug/ml peptides. Across the study, the median time from the second dose to post-vaccine sampling was 72 days (range 14 to 241). Cultures from other donors in the study were sequenced with the Oncomine TCR Beta short-read assay on an Illumina iSeq 100. In both COVID-19 convalescent patients and infection-naive vaccine recipients, the study compared SARS-CoV-2 spike-specific CD4+ TCR repertoires from before mRNA vaccination with those from after it. The full study included around ten COVID-19 convalescent patients and a few SARS-CoV-2-naive healthy vaccine recipients.

Summary of the overall study and its limitations: In healthy vaccine recipients, vaccine-induced clones were almost all SARS-CoV-2 mono-reactive, with only 1 of 255 being cross-reactive with common cold coronaviruses. Marked clonal contraction was observed in both infection-induced and vaccine-induced clones at late post-vaccination timepoints, consistent with waning T cell responses. Only a small number of convalescent patients were included, and no early post-infection timepoints were available, which limited the study.

V is pared back by 3 bases and J by 4 bases, with 6 bases lying between the germline termini. Taken from the germline V gene, the CDR1 and CDR2 loops are MRHNA and SNTAGT. Its CDR3 holds 12 amino acids, cysteine through phenylalanine. Only CDR3 DNA remains: 36 bases, in frame from the first base. Here the sequenced sample was CD4+ T cells from PBMCs cultured without peptide, taken after COVID-19 vaccination. This TCR derives from a human donor who received a COVID-19 vaccine. This chain joins TRBV6-4 to TRBJ1-1, and perhaps TRBD1 as D gene, on 5 matching bases. The nucleotides read TGTGCCAGCAGTGAGGGGGGCACTGAAGCTTTCTTT. Its translation is CASSEGGTEAFF.